This T cell receptor beta chain came from a study of T cells in Graves' hyperthyroidism and ophthalmopathy. CDR1 LNHNV and CDR2 YYDKDF come from the germline V gene (reference sequence). The CDR3 extends over 14 amino acids. Trimming cost V 9 bases and J 6 bases; bases outside gene matches: 8. General study results and limits: A model of 13 V-J features distinguished ophthalmopathy from stable hyperthyroidism. In blood, most of the thyroid clonotypes expanded above 0.001 were also present.

This clonotype was found a few times. Its matching antigen is unknown. Amplified TCR beta CDR3 regions came from RNA transcripts. The HTBI primer set was used in a first-round RT-PCR of the TCR CDR3. TCRdb processed the multiplex PCR reads anew with MiXCR; each CDR3 protein has one entry. The sample has approximately 530,000 distinct CDR3 sequences, 16% seen once. It was 10 ml of fresh peripheral blood that supplied the PBMCs. This receptor was obtained from a woman under 30 with Graves' hyperthyroidism. The material sequenced was blood. V usage is TRBV15 and J usage is TRBJ1-4; 9 positions agree with TRBD1. The CDR3 sequence: CATRRTGEDEKLFF. CDR3 bases: TGTGCCACTCGTCGGACAGGGGAAGATGAAAAACTGTTTTTT.